This T cell receptor beta chain was identified during a study of blood T cell repertoires in COVID-19 (dated by TCRdb to the early 2020s). Study-wide context: Samples covering the acute and convalescent phases of COVID-19 were provided by collaborators in the United States, Italy and Spain. The prospective study material was composed of cDNA or gDNA derived from T cells, B-cell-depleted T cells, or PBMCs. Samples came from the ongoing ImmuneRACE study (first 160 participants) plus 1,254 subjects from 6 global collaborators. The sample metadata nearly always contained a de-identified subject ID, COVID-19 status, age in years and sex. A freely available public database, intended as a resource for researchers studying the immune response to SARS-CoV-2, is where the repertoires were released. Where HLA class I and class II types were available, the types were taken from metadata supplied by the sample provider, not from assay-based typing. The dataset comprised deeply sampled blood TCRbeta repertoires from subjects exposed to, actively infected with, or recovered from COVID-19.

V and J are trimmed by 5 bases and 1 base, and the gene matches miss 3 bases of the junction. The germline V gene sets CDR1 to SGHVS and CDR2 to FNYEAQ. The CDR3 has 15 amino acids, counting the end cysteine and phenylalanine. Kept here is only the CDR3 DNA, which spans 45 bases and is read in frame from base 1. TCRbeta CDR3 regions were amplified from genomic DNA by means of the immunoSEQ Assay, a bias-controlled multiplex PCR. The published analysis was carried out like this. Within the assay, amplification of reference gene primers was used to estimate how many nucleated cells each sample contained. To quantify the absolute abundance of each unique TCRbeta CDR3 rearrangement, sequence reads were collapsed and filtered. For each sample, productive Simpson clonality was calculated as the square root of Simpson's diversity index across productive rearrangements. This is the immuneACCESS table as TCRdb keeps it, with only in-frame sequences that have V and J called. A part of the clones is gone; compared with another copy, unresolved V genes explain less than half, and the rest is unexplained. The DNA was the basis for D and trimming; V, J and clone size are from that table. The sample records approximately 30,000 clones, 85% of which are singletons. The ten top clones hold about 25% of the sample.

Results the study describes overall, beyond this receptor: The quantity of clinical and demographic metadata differed by source and by participant and was supplied without curation.

Whole blood was collected in K2EDTA tubes by collaborating institutions according to the institutions' own protocols. Collaborator samples were shipped for TCRbeta analysis as frozen whole blood, isolated PBMCs, or DNA extracted from either sample type. With respect to this clone: Its antigen has not been determined. No per-base quality is available; no much larger clone lies one base away.

Sequencing was carried out using peripheral blood. The chain is assembled from TRBV7-6 and TRBJ1-4, and 8 junctional nucleotides match TRBD1. This receptor was taken from a human donor in a cohort sampled during active COVID-19. The nucleotides read TGTGCCAGCAGCCCACAGGGGGAAACTAATGAAAAACTGTTTTTT. This yields the protein CASSPQGETNEKLFF. The entire variable domain, with the stretches around the CDR3 drawn from the reference TRBV7-6 and TRBJ1-4 proteins, is GAGVSQSPRYKVTKRGQDVALRCDPISGHVSLYWYRQALGQGPEFLTYFNYEAQQDKSGLPNDRFSAERPEGSISTLTIQRTEQRDSAMYRCASSPQGETNEKLFFGSGTQLSVL.